The 29 T cell receptor beta chains in this list originate from one sample, sequenced in a study of CD8 T cells in Susac syndrome. Random-hexamer reverse transcription was applied to about 0.45 to 1 ug RNA. TCRdb re-analysed the immunoSEQ multiplex PCR reads in MiXCR, keeping a single row per CDR3 protein. Here the sample spans 130,000 or so distinct CDR3 sequences, 96% being singletons. The sample comprised CD4+ T cells from PBMCs. The receptors were gathered from a human donor with Susac syndrome.

This clonotype was seen once. The chain employs TRBV7-9 and TRBJ1-3; TRBD1 might be the D (6 bases). The CDR3 consists of 17 residues. Trimming left V 5 bases short and J 3 bases short, with 20 bases between. The V gene's germline CDR1 is SEHNR and CDR2 FQNEAQ (reference sequence). The CDR3 spells CASSADPTGLGGNTIYF. CDR3 in DNA: TGTGCCAGCAGCGCTGACCCAACAGGGTTAGGTGGAAACACCATATATTTT.

The V call is TRBV29-1, the J call TRBJ2-7; no clear D gene. The CDR3 covers 11 residues. Trimming pared 4 bases from V and 3 bases from J, leaving 7 bases between. Germline V gives CDR1 SQVTM, CDR2 ANQGSEA. The DNA for the CDR3 is TGCAGCGTTGGAAAGGACTACGAGCAGTACTTC. Its protein is CSVGKDYEQYF.

In this sample, this clonotype turned up once. This chain connects TRBV14 to TRBJ2-2; D is possibly TRBD2 (6 bases). The CDR3 contains 13 residues. V was cut by 1 base and J by 12 bases, with 12 bases left in between. Per the germline V gene, CDR1 is SGHDN and CDR2 is FVKESK. The CDR3 nucleotides are TGTGCCAGCAGCCAAGCGCGGGGATACAAGCTGTTTTTT. It yields the protein CASSQARGYKLFF.

The CDR3 protein is CASSAGSSYNEQFF. The CDR3 DNA follows: TGTGCCAGCAGTGCCGGAAGCTCCTACAATGAGCAGTTCTTC. This chain links TRBV25-1 with TRBJ2-1; D gene uncertain. The V end was cut by 4 bases, the J end by 0 bases, with 7 bases between. From germline, CDR1 is MGHDK and CDR2 SYGVNS. There are 14 residues in the CDR3. Variable domain in full (rest from reference TRBV25-1 and TRBJ2-1): EADIYQTPRYLVIGTGKKITLECSQTMGHDKMYWYQQDPGMELHLIHYSYGVNSTEKGDLSSESTVSRIRTEHFPLTLESARPSHTSQYLCASSAGSSYNEQFFGPGTRLTVL.

The chain couples TRBV11-2 to TRBJ2-2; 7 bases match TRBD1. The CDR3 extends over 16 amino acids. From germline, CDR1 is SGHAT and CDR2 FQNNGV. V shed 5 bases, J shed 7 bases, and the junction held 13 bases outside the gene matches. CDR3 residues: CASSRGRAGGFGELFF. CDR3 nucleotide sequence: TGTGCCAGCAGCCGTGGGCGGGCAGGGGGTTTCGGGGAGCTGTTTTTT.

The chain couples TRBV6-6 to TRBJ1-1, with D possibly being TRBD1 (6 bases). Between the trimmed V and J ends, which lost 2 bases and 3 bases, there was a span of 7 bases. Germline V gene lookup returns CDR1 MNHNY and CDR2 SVGAGI (reference sequence). This CDR3 has 13 amino acids. CDR3 bases: TGTGCCAGCAGTTACGAGGGGGACACTGAAGCTTTCTTT. This gives the protein CASSYEGDTEAFF.

The rearrangement joins TRBV12-3 or TRBV12-4 to TRBJ2-1; a weak D match, TRBD2 (5 bases). This CDR3 contains 11 residues. The germline V and J ends were trimmed by 7 bases and 9 bases, with 10 bases remaining between them. This CDR3 is CASTNRGEQFF. The CDR3 DNA reads as TGTGCCAGCACAAATCGGGGTGAGCAGTTCTTC.

This chain joins TRBV12-3 or TRBV12-4 and TRBJ1-2, with TRBD1 identical over 8 bases. The CDR3 is 15 residues long. With 6 bases clipped from V and 5 bases from J, the junction kept 11 bases outside the gene matches. This CDR3 is CASSQEGQGGYGYTF. The CDR3 DNA reads TGTGCCAGCAGCCAGGAAGGACAGGGAGGATATGGCTACACCTTC.

The chain recombines TRBV29-1 with TRBJ1-5; D might be TRBD1 (5 bases). The CDR3 has 13 amino acids. In germline, CDR1 is SQVTM, CDR2 ANQGSEA. The V gene lost 5 bases and the J gene lost 0 bases, with 8 bases spanning the gap. The DNA for the CDR3 is TGCAGCGTTTGGGACGGTAGCAATCAGCCCCAGCATTTT. It is translated as CSVWDGSNQPQHF.

The chain joins TRBV2 to TRBJ1-4, with D perhaps matching TRBD1 (6 bases). Per the germline V gene, CDR1 is SNHLY and CDR2 is FYNNEI. V lost 8 bases and J 8 bases, leaving 30 bases between the germline ends. This CDR3 region has 18 residues. CDR3 sequence reads: CASYGKGITGIMEEKLFF. Written as DNA, the CDR3 is TGTGCCAGCTACGGAAAGGGCATTACAGGGATTATGGAAGAAAAACTGTTTTTT.

The genes are TRBV20-1 and TRBJ1-5; the D gene is possibly TRBD1 (5 bases). Germline V lookup: CDR1 DFQATT, CDR2 SNEGSKA (reference sequence). V lost 6 bases and J 3 bases, leaving 12 bases between the germline ends. This CDR3 region has 13 residues. The CDR3 nucleotides read TGCAGTGCAAACCAGGGAGCCAATCAGCCCCAGCATTTT. Encoded protein: CSANQGANQPQHF.

CDR3 sequence (DNA): TGCGCCAGCAGCTTGGCCGGGACAGGATCTTACGAGCAGTACTTC. It yields the protein CASSLAGTGSYEQYF. The chain uses TRBV5-1 and TRBJ2-7, with TRBD1 identical over 8 bases. The germline gives CDR1 SGHRS, CDR2 YFSETQ. The CDR3 runs 15 residues. V was pared by 0 bases and J by 4 bases, with 6 bases of the junction left unmatched.

The rearrangement links TRBV10-3 to TRBJ2-7; D tentatively fits TRBD1 or TRBD2 (5 bases each). Germline CDR1 ENHRY, CDR2 SYGVKD. V shed 9 bases and J shed 3 bases, with 12 bases lying between them. This CDR3 contains 12 residues. CDR3 nucleotides: TGTGCCATATATGGTGGGGGCTACGAGCAGTACTTC. Encoded protein: CAIYGGGYEQYF.

The chain is built from TRBV28 and TRBJ2-3; 9 nucleotides align to TRBD1. The CDR3 has 13 residues. The junction had 4 bases not matched to a gene; V was cut back by 7 bases and J by 5 bases. The germline V gene has CDR1 MDHEN and CDR2 SYDVKM. CDR3 loop: CASTLTGGDTQYF. CDR3 nucleotide sequence: TGTGCCAGCACCCTGACAGGGGGAGATACGCAGTATTTT.

V gene TRBV9 combines with J gene TRBJ1-1, with D possibly TRBD1 on 5 matching bases. Between the trimmed V and J ends, which lost 4 bases and 8 bases, there was a span of 15 bases. Germline assignment: CDR1 SGDLS and CDR2 YYNGEE. The CDR3 length is 13 residues. This CDR3 reads CASSLTGRDEAFF. In DNA form, the CDR3 reads TGTGCCAGCAGCTTAACGGGACGGGACGAAGCTTTCTTT.

The chain couples TRBV29-1 to TRBJ2-2, with TRBD2 identical over 13 bases. CDR3 length: 16 residues. V shed 6 bases and J 5 bases; nucleotides not matched to a gene: 9. Germline loops: CDR1 SQVTM, CDR2 ANQGSEA. CDR3 in DNA: TGCAGCGTCCTACTAGCGGGAGGGCCGGGGACCGGGGAGCTGTTTTTT. This gives the protein CSVLLAGGPGTGELFF.

The chain combines TRBV15 with TRBJ1-4, with 8 bases lining up with TRBD1. The germline V gene has CDR1 LNHNV and CDR2 YYDKDF (reference sequence). The V segment lost 0 bases and the J segment 8 bases; nucleotides outside the gene matches: 5. This CDR3 has 15 residues. CDR3 region: CATSREGQVGEKLFF. In nucleotides, the CDR3 is TGTGCCACCAGCAGAGAGGGACAGGTCGGGGAAAAACTGTTTTTT.

The J gene is TRBJ1-1, the V gene TRBV30; D unclear. Germline lookup yields CDR1 GTSNPN and CDR2 SVGIG (reference sequence). The CDR3 contains 12 residues. Trimming stripped 0 bases from V and 1 base from J, with 3 bases between. For the CDR3, the DNA is TGTGCCTGGAGTGTGGGGAACACTGAAGCTTTCTTT. It yields the protein CAWSVGNTEAFF.

The chain joins TRBV29-1 to TRBJ1-1; D is undetermined. The CDR3 has 13 amino acids. Germline V gene sequence: CDR1 SQVTM, CDR2 ANQGSEA. Trimming cost V 4 bases and J 0 bases, with 9 bases left between them. The CDR3 region is CSVGPLLNTEAFF. The CDR3 DNA follows: TGCAGCGTTGGGCCTTTACTGAACACTGAAGCTTTCTTT.

This chain links TRBV24-1 with TRBJ2-1; the match to TRBD2 covers 7 bases. With V trimmed by 4 bases and J by 6 bases, 11 bases remained unmatched. The CDR3 runs to 16 residues. Germline CDR1 KGHDR, CDR2 SFDVKD. As DNA, the CDR3 is TGTGCCACCAGTGACCCTAGAGGGAGGGGTAGCAATGAGCAGTTCTTC. Translated: CATSDPRGRGSNEQFF.

The chain joins TRBV29-1 to TRBJ1-2; 8 bases match TRBD1. Germline-derived CDR1 and CDR2 are SQVTM and ANQGSEA. The V segment lost 5 bases and the J segment 3 bases; nucleotides outside the gene matches: 5. The CDR3 consists of 13 residues. The DNA for the CDR3 is TGCAGCGTTCCCGGACAGGGCTACTATGGCTACACCTTC. It yields the protein CSVPGQGYYGYTF.

This rearrangement joins TRBV25-1 to TRBJ1-2; TRBD1 matches at 7 bases. The V gene's germline CDR1 is MGHDK and CDR2 SYGVNS. V lost 4 bases, J lost 8 bases, and 4 bases stayed unmatched. The length of the CDR3 is 12 residues. This chain's CDR3 is CASSGMTGGYTF. The CDR3 DNA follows: TGTGCCAGCAGTGGCATGACAGGGGGCTACACCTTC.

CDR3 residues: CSASRGTGGAVETQYF. Written as DNA, the CDR3 is TGCAGTGCTAGCAGGGGGACAGGGGGCGCCGTGGAGACCCAGTACTTC. The rearrangement links TRBV20-1 to TRBJ2-5; TRBD1 matches 12 bases. The junction had 10 bases not matched to a gene; V was cut back by 3 bases and J by 5 bases. Germline CDR1 is DFQATT and CDR2 is SNEGSKA (reference sequence). The CDR3 consists of 16 residues.

The chain has TRBV28 and TRBJ1-1; D is uncertain. Germline loops: CDR1 MDHEN, CDR2 SYDVKM. V lost 5 bases, J lost 9 bases, and 13 bases lay in between. This CDR3 is built from 12 residues. The CDR3 is CASSLRGLKAFF. CDR3 DNA sequence: TGTGCCAGCAGTCTGCGGGGTTTGAAAGCTTTCTTT.

This clonotype is a singleton in its sample. The gene calls are TRBV18 and TRBJ2-7, with 7 nucleotides matching TRBD1. The CDR3 runs to 14 residues. After removal of 2 bases from V and 3 bases from J, the junction contained 4 bases not matched to a gene. Germline V CDR1 and CDR2: KGHSH, LQKENI. CDR3 in amino acids: CASSPGQVNYEQYF. The CDR3 DNA reads TGTGCCAGCTCACCAGGACAGGTCAACTACGAGCAGTACTTC.

For the CDR3, the DNA is TGCAGCGTTGGACAGGGGGGGCCCGGGGAGCTGTTTTTT. It is translated as CSVGQGGPGELFF. The chain employs TRBV29-1 and TRBJ2-2; TRBD1 agrees at 9 bases. With V trimmed by 4 bases and J by 6 bases, 3 bases remained unmatched. CDR1 is SQVTM and CDR2 is ANQGSEA in the germline V gene. The CDR3 totals 13 residues.

This clonotype appeared a few times. V and J are TRBV3-1 and TRBJ2-1; 7 positions match TRBD2. The CDR3 consists of 12 residues. In germline, CDR1 is LGHDT, CDR2 YNNKEL (reference sequence). Trimming removed 7 bases from V and 9 bases from J; junction bases left unmatched: 6. CDR3: CASNLLAGEQFF. DNA of the CDR3: TGTGCCAGCAACCTTTTAGCGGGTGAGCAGTTCTTC.

V and J are TRBV7-2 and TRBJ1-2; no clear D gene. The CDR3 contains 13 residues. CDR1 is SGHTA, CDR2 FQGNSA, per germline. V lost 4 bases, J lost 5 bases, and 11 bases lay in between. CDR3 sequence reads: CASSSNGRYGYTF. DNA for the CDR3: TGTGCCAGCAGCTCGAACGGGCGTTATGGCTACACCTTC.

The CDR3 region is CAWSPSLRGSTDTQYF. In DNA form, the CDR3 reads TGTGCCTGGAGTCCCTCCTTGCGCGGTAGCACAGATACGCAGTATTTT. The genes are TRBV30 and TRBJ2-3; no clear D gene. The CDR3 has 16 residues. CDR1 and CDR2 from the germline V gene are GTSNPN and SVGIG (reference sequence). The germline V and J ends were trimmed by 2 bases and 0 bases, with 15 bases remaining between them.